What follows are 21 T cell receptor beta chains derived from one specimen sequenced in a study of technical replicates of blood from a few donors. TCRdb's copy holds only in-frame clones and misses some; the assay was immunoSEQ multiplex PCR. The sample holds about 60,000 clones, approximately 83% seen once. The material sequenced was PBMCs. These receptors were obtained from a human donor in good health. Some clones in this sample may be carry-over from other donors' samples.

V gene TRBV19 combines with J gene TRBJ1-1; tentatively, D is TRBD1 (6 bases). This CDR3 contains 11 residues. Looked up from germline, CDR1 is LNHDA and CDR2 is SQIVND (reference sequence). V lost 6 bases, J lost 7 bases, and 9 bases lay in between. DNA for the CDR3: TGTGCCAGTAGCAGGACAGTTGAAGCTTTCTTT. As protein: CASSRTVEAFF.

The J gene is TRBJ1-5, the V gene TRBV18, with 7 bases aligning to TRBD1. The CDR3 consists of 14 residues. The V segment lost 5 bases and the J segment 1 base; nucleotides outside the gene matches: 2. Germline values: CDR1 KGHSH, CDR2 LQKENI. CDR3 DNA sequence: TGTGCCAGCTCATCGACAGGGAGCAATCAGCCCCAGCATTTT. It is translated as CASSSTGSNQPQHF.

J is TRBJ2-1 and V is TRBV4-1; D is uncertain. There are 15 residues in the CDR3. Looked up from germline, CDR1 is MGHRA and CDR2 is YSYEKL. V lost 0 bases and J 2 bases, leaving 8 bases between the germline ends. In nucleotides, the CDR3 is TGCGCCAGCAGCCAAGATCAGAACCCCTACAATGAGCAGTTCTTC. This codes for CASSQDQNPYNEQFF.

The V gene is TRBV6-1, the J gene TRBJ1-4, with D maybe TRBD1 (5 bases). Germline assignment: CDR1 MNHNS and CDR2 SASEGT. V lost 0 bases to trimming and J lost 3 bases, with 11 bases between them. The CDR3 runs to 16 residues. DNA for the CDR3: TGTGCCAGCAGTGAAGCCCAGGGTTCGCCTAATGAAAAACTGTTTTTT. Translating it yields CASSEAQGSPNEKLFF.

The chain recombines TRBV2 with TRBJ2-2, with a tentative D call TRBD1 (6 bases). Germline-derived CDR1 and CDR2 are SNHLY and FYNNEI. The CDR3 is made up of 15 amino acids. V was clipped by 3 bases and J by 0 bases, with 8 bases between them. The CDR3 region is CASSDDRPNTGELFF. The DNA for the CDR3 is TGTGCCAGCAGTGATGACAGGCCGAACACCGGGGAGCTGTTTTTT.

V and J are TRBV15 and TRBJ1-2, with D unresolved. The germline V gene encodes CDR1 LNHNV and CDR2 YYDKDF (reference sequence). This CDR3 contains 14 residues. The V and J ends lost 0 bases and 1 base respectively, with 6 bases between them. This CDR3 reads CATSRDRVNYGYTF. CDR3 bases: TGTGCCACCAGCAGAGATCGGGTTAACTATGGCTACACCTTC.

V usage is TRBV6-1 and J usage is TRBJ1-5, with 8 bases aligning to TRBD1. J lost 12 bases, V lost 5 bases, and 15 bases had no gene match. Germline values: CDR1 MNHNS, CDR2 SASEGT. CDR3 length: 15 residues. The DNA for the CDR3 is TGTGCCAGCAGTAGAGTGGGACAGGAAACCGAGTACCAGCATTTT. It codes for CASSRVGQETEYQHF.

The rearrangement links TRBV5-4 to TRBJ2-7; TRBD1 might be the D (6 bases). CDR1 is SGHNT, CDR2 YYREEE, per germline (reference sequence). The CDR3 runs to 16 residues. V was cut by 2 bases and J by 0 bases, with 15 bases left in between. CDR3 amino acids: CASSFNRQGNSYEQYF. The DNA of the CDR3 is TGTGCCAGCAGCTTCAATCGGCAGGGGAACTCCTACGAGCAGTACTTC. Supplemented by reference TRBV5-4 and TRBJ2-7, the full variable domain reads ETGVTQSPTHLIKTRGQQVTLRCSSQSGHNTVSWYQQALGQGPQFIFQYYREEENGRGNFPPRFSGLQFPNYSSELNVNALELDDSALYLCASSFNRQGNSYEQYFGPGTRLTVT.

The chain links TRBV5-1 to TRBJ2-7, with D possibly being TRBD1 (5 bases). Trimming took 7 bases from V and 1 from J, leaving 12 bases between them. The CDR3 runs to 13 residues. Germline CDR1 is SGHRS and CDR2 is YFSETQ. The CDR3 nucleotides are TGCGCCAGCCGCCCGGCAGGGTCCTACGAGCAGTACTTC. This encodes CASRPAGSYEQYF.

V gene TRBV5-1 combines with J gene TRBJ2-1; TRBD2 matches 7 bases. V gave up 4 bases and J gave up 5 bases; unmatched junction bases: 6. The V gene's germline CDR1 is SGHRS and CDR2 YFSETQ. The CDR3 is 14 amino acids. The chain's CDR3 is CASSPTSANNEQFF. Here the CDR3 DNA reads TGCGCCAGCAGCCCCACTAGCGCGAACAATGAGCAGTTCTTC.

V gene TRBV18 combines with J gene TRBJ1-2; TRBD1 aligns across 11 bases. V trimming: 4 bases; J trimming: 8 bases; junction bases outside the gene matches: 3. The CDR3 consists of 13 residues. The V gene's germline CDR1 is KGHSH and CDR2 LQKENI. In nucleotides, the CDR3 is TGTGCCAGCTCACTAGGGACAGGGGGAGGCTACACCTTC. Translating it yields CASSLGTGGGYTF.

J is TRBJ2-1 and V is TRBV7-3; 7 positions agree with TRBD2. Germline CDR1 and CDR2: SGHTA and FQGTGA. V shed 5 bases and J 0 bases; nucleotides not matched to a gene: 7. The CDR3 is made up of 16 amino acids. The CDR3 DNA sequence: TGTGCCAGCAGCCGTGGGAGGGACTACTCCTACAATGAGCAGTTCTTC. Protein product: CASSRGRDYSYNEQFF.

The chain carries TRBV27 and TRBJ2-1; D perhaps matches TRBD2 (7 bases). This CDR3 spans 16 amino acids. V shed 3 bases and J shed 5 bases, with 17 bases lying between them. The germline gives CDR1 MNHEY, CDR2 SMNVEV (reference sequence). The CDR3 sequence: CASSLFGGPGHNEQFF. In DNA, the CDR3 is TGTGCCAGCAGTTTGTTCGGGGGGCCAGGGCACAATGAGCAGTTCTTC.

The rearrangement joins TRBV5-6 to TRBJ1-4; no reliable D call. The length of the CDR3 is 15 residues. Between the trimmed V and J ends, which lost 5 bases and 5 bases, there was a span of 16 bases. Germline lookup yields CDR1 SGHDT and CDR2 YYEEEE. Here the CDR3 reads CASRIRSQKNEKLFF. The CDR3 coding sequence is TGTGCCAGCAGGATTAGGTCACAGAAAAATGAAAAACTGTTTTTT.

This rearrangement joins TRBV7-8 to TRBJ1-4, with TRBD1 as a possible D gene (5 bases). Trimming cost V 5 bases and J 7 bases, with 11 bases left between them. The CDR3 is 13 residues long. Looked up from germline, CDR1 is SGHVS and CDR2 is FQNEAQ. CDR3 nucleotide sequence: TGTGCCAGCAGCCCCAGGGTGGTTGAAAAACTGTTTTTT. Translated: CASSPRVVEKLFF.

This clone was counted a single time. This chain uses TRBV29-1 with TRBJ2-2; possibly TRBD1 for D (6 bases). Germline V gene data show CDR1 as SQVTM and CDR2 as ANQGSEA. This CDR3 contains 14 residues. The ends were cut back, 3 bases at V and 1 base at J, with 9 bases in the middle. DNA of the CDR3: TGCAGCGTTGACAGGGGATTGAACACCGGGGAGCTGTTTTTT. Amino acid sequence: CSVDRGLNTGELFF.

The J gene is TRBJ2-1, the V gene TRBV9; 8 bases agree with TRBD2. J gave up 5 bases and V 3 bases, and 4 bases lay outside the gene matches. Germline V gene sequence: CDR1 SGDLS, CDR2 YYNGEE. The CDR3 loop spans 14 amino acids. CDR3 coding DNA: TGTGCCAGCAGCGCTCCACTAGCGGACAATGAGCAGTTCTTC. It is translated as CASSAPLADNEQFF.

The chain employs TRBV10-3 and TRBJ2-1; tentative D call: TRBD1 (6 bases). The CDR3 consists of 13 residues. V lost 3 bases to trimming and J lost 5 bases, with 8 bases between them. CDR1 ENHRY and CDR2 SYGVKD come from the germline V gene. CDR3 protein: CAISDRGDNEQFF. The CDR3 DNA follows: TGTGCCATCAGTGACAGGGGCGACAATGAGCAGTTCTTC.

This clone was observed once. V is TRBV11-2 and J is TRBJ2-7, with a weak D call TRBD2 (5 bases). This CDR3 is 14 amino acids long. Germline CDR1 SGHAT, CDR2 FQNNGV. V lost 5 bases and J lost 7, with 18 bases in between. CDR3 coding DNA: TGTGCCAGCAGCCCCAAATCCCAACGGGGAGAGCAGTACTTC. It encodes CASSPKSQRGEQYF.

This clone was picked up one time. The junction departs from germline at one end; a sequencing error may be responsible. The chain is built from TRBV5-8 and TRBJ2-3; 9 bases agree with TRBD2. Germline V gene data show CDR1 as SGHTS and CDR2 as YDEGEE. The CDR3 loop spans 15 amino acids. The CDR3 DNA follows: TGTGCCAGCAGTTTGGGACTAGCTAGCACAGATACGCAGTATTTT. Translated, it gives CASSLGLASTDTQYF. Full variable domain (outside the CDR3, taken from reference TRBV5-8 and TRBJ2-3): EAGVTQSPTHLIKTRGQQATLRCSPISGHTSVYWYQQALGLGLQFLLWYDEGEERNRGNFPPRFSGRQFPNYSSELNVNALELEDSALYLCASSLGLASTDTQYFGPGTRLTVL.

The CDR3 sequence is CASSPTRLETGELFF. The CDR3, as DNA: TGTGCCAGCAGCCCCACACGACTCGAAACCGGGGAGCTGTTTTTT. The V call is TRBV7-7, the J call TRBJ2-2, with D hard to call. The germline gives CDR1 SSHAT, CDR2 FNYEAQ (reference sequence). Trimming removed 5 bases from V and 5 bases from J, with 15 bases in between. The CDR3 has 15 residues.